The table lists the clone carrying this T cell receptor beta chain with a few counts. The CDR3 spans 15 residues. The V gene end was trimmed by 6 bases and the J gene end by 6 bases; junction bases not matched to a gene: 8. Each CDR3 protein gets one entry after TCRdb re-called the RT-PCR reads with MiXCR. In the table there are some 570,000 distinct CDR3 sequences, around 11% of which are singletons. The data stem from a study of response to subunit inactivated influenza vaccine. The data were also submitted as part of a second study, on T cells expressing NK-cell markers. From that second work: The TCR beta cDNA came from 5'RACE template switching with UMIs. Beta-chain profiling covered CD3+CD56+NKG2C+, CD3+CD56+NKG2C- and CD3+CD56-NKG2C+ sorted subsets. Among eight sequenced donors, seven carried HCMV seropositivity while one was seronegative. What restricted sorting to alpha-beta TCR T cells in several experiments was an anti-gamma-delta TCR antibody. Questions lingered over whether expanded NKG2C+ T cell clones were HCMV-specific.

The source of this sequence is a man aged 45-65 years who received an inactivated influenza vaccine. Sequenced material: PBMCs from blood, taken on the day of vaccination. V and J are TRBV12-3 or TRBV12-4 and TRBJ2-3; TRBD2 agrees at 11 bases. The CDR3 protein is CASRWTSGSRDTQYF. Here the CDR3 DNA reads TGTGCCAGCAGATGGACTAGCGGGTCCCGGGATACGCAGTATTTT.